Presented here are 25 T cell receptor beta chains from one specimen sequenced in a study of long-term antiretroviral therapy in people with HIV. Investigators performed immunoSEQ version v3.0 at survey level. Using immunoSEQ multiplex PCR, the repertoire was profiled, and TCRdb retains in-frame clones only, with some absent. Among 15,000 to 20,000 clones listed, around 79% were seen once. The sequences come from unsorted PBMCs, collected 2.3 years after starting antiretroviral therapy. The receptors were sampled from a woman aged 40 to 50 with HIV.

The chain uses TRBV7-6 and TRBJ2-7, with D possibly matching TRBD2 (7 bases). The CDR3 runs 13 residues. Trimming removed 0 bases at V and 6 bases at J, with 9 bases between. Germline V gene sequence: CDR1 SGHVS, CDR2 FNYEAQ. CDR3: CASSLAGGAEQYF. CDR3 coding DNA: TGTGCCAGCAGCTTAGCGGGGGGGGCCGAGCAGTACTTC. Together with reference TRBV7-6 and TRBJ2-7, the CDR3 gives the full variable domain: GAGVSQSPRYKVTKRGQDVALRCDPISGHVSLYWYRQALGQGPEFLTYFNYEAQQDKSGLPNDRFSAERPEGSISTLTIQRTEQRDSAMYRCASSLAGGAEQYFGPGTRLTVT.

The chain is built from TRBV6-5 and TRBJ1-1; 7 bases map to TRBD1. The CDR3 extends over 13 amino acids. Germline V gene lookup returns CDR1 MNHEY and CDR2 SVGAGI. V shed 5 bases and J 3 bases; nucleotides not matched to a gene: 3. CDR3 DNA: TGTGCCAGCAGTAGGGGGCAGGACACTGAAGCTTTCTTT. It encodes CASSRGQDTEAFF.

The V and J genes are TRBV27 and TRBJ1-6, with 8 bases that match TRBD1. Germline V gene lookup returns CDR1 MNHEY and CDR2 SMNVEV (reference sequence). V gave up 5 bases and J gave up 3 bases; unmatched junction bases: 3. The length of the CDR3 is 15 residues. The CDR3 loop reads CASSQDRVYNSPLHF. CDR3 DNA: TGTGCCAGCAGTCAGGACAGGGTCTATAATTCACCCCTCCACTTT.

The CDR3 region is CASSLRGNNEKLFF. DNA of the CDR3: TGTGCCAGCAGCTTGAGAGGGAATAATGAAAAACTGTTTTTT. The J gene is TRBJ1-4, the V gene TRBV5-4; D unclear. V was cut by 1 base and J by 4 bases, with 8 bases left in between. CDR1 and CDR2 from the germline V gene are SGHNT and YYREEE (reference sequence). CDR3 length: 14 amino acids.

The rearrangement uses TRBV7-9 and TRBJ2-3; unclear D gene. This CDR3 is built from 14 residues. Germline-derived CDR1 and CDR2 are SEHNR and FQNEAQ (reference sequence). V was trimmed by 3 bases and J by 2 bases, leaving 9 bases between them. The CDR3 DNA reads TGTGCCAGCAGCTTGGCGTGGGACACAGATACGCAGTATTTT. Translation: CASSLAWDTDTQYF.

V is TRBV5-8 and J is TRBJ1-3; D possibly corresponds to TRBD1 (6 bases). This CDR3 spans 15 amino acids. Germline V gene sequence: CDR1 SGHTS, CDR2 YDEGEE. V was cut by 0 bases and J by 0 bases, with 7 bases left in between. CDR3 bases: TGTGCCAGCAGCTTGGGGGACATCTCTGGAAACACCATATATTTT. It specifies CASSLGDISGNTIYF.

The CDR3 DNA reads TGCGCCAGCAGCTTGCCAGGGGACGAGCAGTACTTC. Its translation: CASSLPGDEQYF. The chain recombines TRBV5-1 with TRBJ2-7, with D possibly being TRBD1 (6 bases). The V gene lost 1 base and the J gene lost 5 bases, with 7 bases spanning the gap. This CDR3 has 12 amino acids. Germline CDR1 is SGHRS and CDR2 is YFSETQ.

V and J are TRBV18 and TRBJ1-2; D perhaps matches TRBD1 (5 bases). Looked up from germline, CDR1 is KGHSH and CDR2 is LQKENI. The CDR3 covers 13 residues. The V gene lost 6 bases and the J gene lost 4 bases, with 12 bases spanning the gap. CDR3 sequence reads: CASSEIGGYGYTF. The CDR3 nucleotides are TGTGCCAGCTCCGAAATCGGGGGCTATGGCTACACCTTC. The variable domain in full, completed from reference TRBV18 and TRBJ1-2, reads NAGVMQNPRHLVRRRGQEARLRCSPMKGHSHVYWYRQLPEEGLKFMVYLQKENIIDESGMPKERFSAEFPKEGPSILRIQQVVRGDSAAYFCASSEIGGYGYTFGSGTRLTVV.

J is TRBJ2-1 and V is TRBV11-2, with 9 bases matching TRBD2. The trim removed 4 bases at V and 4 bases at J, leaving 17 bases unmatched. Per the germline V gene, CDR1 is SGHAT and CDR2 is FQNNGV. There are 19 residues in the CDR3. The CDR3, as DNA: TGTGCCAGCAGCTCCATACTCGGGGGTAGCGGGAGCCCTTACAATGAGCAGTTCTTC. Protein: CASSSILGGSGSPYNEQFF.

This clone was counted only a few times. The chain couples TRBV11-3 to TRBJ2-7, with D hard to call. Germline V gene data show CDR1 as SGHNT and CDR2 as YENEEA. This CDR3 spans 12 amino acids. The V end lost 1 base, the J end lost 5 bases, and 6 bases lay between the germline ends. The CDR3 spells CASSLGPDEQYF. The CDR3 nucleotides read TGTGCCAGCAGCTTAGGACCTGACGAGCAGTACTTC.

This clone was picked up a small number of times. The chain has TRBV4-2 and TRBJ2-7; 14 bases agree with TRBD2. Germline lookup yields CDR1 LGHNA and CDR2 YNFKEQ. After removal of 2 bases from V and 6 bases from J, the junction contained 9 bases not matched to a gene. The CDR3 sequence is 17 residues long. This CDR3 reads CASSQTSRGLAGAEQYF. DNA of the CDR3: TGTGCCAGCAGCCAAACCAGTCGGGGACTAGCGGGAGCCGAGCAGTACTTC.

The V gene is TRBV11-3, the J gene TRBJ1-2, with 10 bases matching TRBD1. From germline, CDR1 is SGHNT and CDR2 YENEEA. V shed 4 bases and J 4 bases; nucleotides not matched to a gene: 6. CDR3 length equals 15 residues. This CDR3 reads CASSYPGQGTYGYTF. The CDR3 DNA follows: TGTGCCAGCAGCTACCCGGGACAGGGGACCTATGGCTACACCTTC.

J is TRBJ1-4 and V is TRBV6-1; TRBD1 is a possible D gene (6 bases). There are 13 residues in the CDR3. The germline V gene has CDR1 MNHNS and CDR2 SASEGT. V lost 6 bases, J lost 8 bases, and 13 bases lay in between. The DNA of the CDR3 is TGTGCCAGCAGGGGCGGGGGGCGAGAAAAACTGTTTTTT. Its protein product is CASRGGGREKLFF.

The chain joins TRBV30 to TRBJ2-3, with 7 bases fitting TRBD2. Germline V CDR1 and CDR2: GTSNPN, SVGIG (reference sequence). The CDR3 has 14 amino acids. V was pared by 3 bases and J by 1 base, with 4 bases of the junction left unmatched. CDR3 sequence: CAWRVGLGTDTQYF. As DNA, the CDR3 is TGTGCCTGGAGGGTTGGACTAGGCACAGATACGCAGTATTTT.

In its sample, this clone was seen a few times. DNA for the CDR3: TGTGCCAGTAGTATTCCCAATCAGCCCCAGCATTTT. The encoded protein is CASSIPNQPQHF. The J gene is TRBJ1-5, the V gene TRBV19; no clear D gene. There are 12 residues in the CDR3. The germline CDR1 and CDR2 sequences are LNHDA and SQIVND (reference sequence). V was clipped by 3 bases and J by 3 bases, with 3 bases between them. The full variable domain, completed using reference TRBV19 and TRBJ1-5, is DGGITQSPKYLFRKEGQNVTLSCEQNLNHDAMYWYRQDPGQGLRLIYYSQIVNDFQKGDIAEGYSVSREKKESFPLTVTSAQKNPTAFYLCASSIPNQPQHFGDGTRLSIL.

The chain has TRBV6-1 and TRBJ2-7, with TRBD2 matching over 13 bases. Trimming cost V 8 bases and J 6 bases; bases outside gene matches: 4. The CDR3 extends over 13 amino acids. The germline gives CDR1 MNHNS, CDR2 SASEGT. CDR3 loop: CASGLAGVGEQYF. DNA for the CDR3: TGTGCCAGCGGACTAGCGGGAGTTGGCGAGCAGTACTTC.

The chain links TRBV19 to TRBJ1-1, with D hard to call. The CDR3 totals 14 residues. V gave up 7 bases and J gave up 3 bases, with 15 bases separating them. From germline, CDR1 is LNHDA and CDR2 SQIVND (reference sequence). CDR3 coding DNA: TGTGCCAGTACCCGACCCGGATGGGACACTGAAGCTTTCTTT. It yields the protein CASTRPGWDTEAFF.

This chain links TRBV6-1 with TRBJ2-3, with 9 nucleotides matching TRBD2. Trimming removed 6 bases from V and 4 bases from J; junction bases left unmatched: 8. This CDR3 contains 15 residues. Germline-derived CDR1 and CDR2 are MNHNS and SASEGT. CDR3 DNA sequence: TGTGCCAGCAGCGAGGGGCGGGGGGGAGCAGATACGCAGTATTTT. Protein: CASSEGRGGADTQYF.

V is TRBV5-8 and J is TRBJ2-7, with TRBD2 matching 7 bases. From germline, CDR1 is SGHTS and CDR2 YDEGEE. The CDR3 totals 13 residues. J lost 3 bases, V lost 0 bases, and 0 bases had no gene match. The DNA for the CDR3 is TGTGCCAGCAGCTTGGGGGAGGGCTACGAGCAGTACTTC. Protein: CASSLGEGYEQYF.

The chain recombines TRBV14 with TRBJ1-1; D gene uncertain. The ends were cut back, 0 bases at V and 1 base at J, with 3 bases in the middle. The CDR3 spans 13 residues. Germline CDR1 SGHDN, CDR2 FVKESK. CDR3 protein: CASSQDQNTEAFF. CDR3 coding DNA: TGTGCCAGCAGCCAAGACCAGAACACTGAAGCTTTCTTT.

The chain uses TRBV30 and TRBJ1-1, with D maybe TRBD1 (6 bases). The CDR3 has 13 amino acids. The V end lost 2 bases, the J end lost 3 bases, and 10 bases lay between the germline ends. The germline V gene has CDR1 GTSNPN and CDR2 SVGIG (reference sequence). The DNA of the CDR3 is TGTGCCTGGAGTACGGACAGCTACACTGAAGCTTTCTTT. Translating it yields CAWSTDSYTEAFF.

The V and J genes are TRBV2 and TRBJ2-1; 9 nucleotides match TRBD2. V was clipped by 3 bases and J by 7 bases; unmatched bases: 7. CDR3 length: 15 residues. Germline V gene lookup returns CDR1 SNHLY and CDR2 FYNNEI. The CDR3 DNA follows: TGTGCCAGCAGTGATCAAGGACTAGCGTTGAATGAGCAGTTCTTC. Protein: CASSDQGLALNEQFF. Filled out from reference TRBV2 and TRBJ2-1, the complete variable domain reads EPEVTQTPSHQVTQMGQEVILRCVPISNHLYFYWYRQILGQKVEFLVSFYNNEISEKSEIFDDQFSVERPDGSNFTLKIRSTKLEDSAMYFCASSDQGLALNEQFFGPGTRLTVL.

The table lists this clone with a few counts. The V and J genes are TRBV7-7 and TRBJ2-1; D may be TRBD2 (5 bases). This CDR3 has 13 residues. CDR1 SSHAT and CDR2 FNYEAQ come from the germline V gene (reference sequence). V gave up 4 bases and J gave up 7 bases, with 11 bases separating them. The CDR3 DNA reads as TGTGCCAGCAGCTCCTCCCCGGGGAATGAGCAGTTCTTC. It specifies CASSSSPGNEQFF.

This clone showed up just a few times. The CDR3 bases are TGTGCCAGCAGCTTAGGGAACTACTACGAGCAGTACTTC. It is translated as CASSLGNYYEQYF. The V gene is TRBV7-8, the J gene TRBJ2-7; D ambiguous. The CDR3 loop spans 13 amino acids. Deletions cut 1 base from V and 3 bases from J, with 7 bases between. Germline loops: CDR1 SGHVS, CDR2 FQNEAQ.

This chain links TRBV13 with TRBJ1-1; a weak D match, TRBD1 (5 bases). The germline V and J ends were trimmed by 6 bases and 0 bases, with 23 bases remaining between them. The CDR3 consists of 18 residues. Germline V gene data show CDR1 as PRHDT and CDR2 as FYEKMQ (reference sequence). The CDR3 nucleotides read TGTGCCAGCAGTGGGGGGGAGAGACAGCACCTCATGAACACTGAAGCTTTCTTT. Translating it yields CASSGGERQHLMNTEAFF.